The 14 T cell receptor beta chains in this list originate from one sample, sequenced in a study of blood T cells in healthy people across ages. Sample-barcoded 5' priming and a J-beta primer mix drove a second PCR of roughly 6 to 12 cycles. TCRdb re-analysed the 5' RACE reads in MiXCR, keeping a single row per CDR3 protein. The top ten clones hold 3% of a sample with hundreds of thousands of distinct CDR3 sequences, about a quarter of them seen once. The same sample was also studied in work on T cells of mothers and their children.

Material for sequencing was blood. The source is a boy younger than 18 in good health.

The rearrangement uses TRBV11-2 and TRBJ2-5, with D unclear. V gave up 1 base and J gave up 2 bases, with 11 bases separating them. The CDR3 runs to 15 residues. The germline CDR1 and CDR2 sequences are SGHAT and FQNNGV. The chain's CDR3 is CASSLGPRRQETQYF. The DNA for the CDR3 is TGTGCCAGCAGCTTAGGGCCCCGACGGCAAGAGACCCAGTACTTC.

This chain links TRBV29-1 with TRBJ1-1; 8 nucleotides agree with TRBD1. CDR3 size: 12 residues. The trim removed 7 bases at V and 1 base at J, leaving 2 bases unmatched. From germline, CDR1 is SQVTM and CDR2 ANQGSEA. CDR3 coding DNA: TGCAGCGCAGGACAGGGGAACACTGAAGCTTTCTTT. Amino acid sequence: CSAGQGNTEAFF.

This chain links TRBV12-3 or TRBV12-4 with TRBJ2-5, with 9 bases lining up with TRBD1. The end of the DNA aligns better with TRBJ2-7, so the J call may be wrong. The CDR3 loop spans 15 amino acids. CDR3 sequence: CASSNRDRVIHEQYF. CDR3 nucleotide sequence: TGTGCCAGCAGCAACCGGGACAGGGTCATCCACGAGCAGTACTTC.

The CDR3 DNA sequence: TGCGCCAGTGAAGGGGGCTCCGGGGCCAACGTCCTGACTTTC. Its translation: CASEGGSGANVLTF. The chain is built from TRBV5-1 and TRBJ2-6; TRBD1 matches 7 bases. The germline gives CDR1 SGHRS, CDR2 YFSETQ. After removal of 8 bases from V and 4 bases from J, the junction contained 6 bases not matched to a gene. The CDR3 contains 14 residues.

This clonotype has more than one count but fewer than ten. The chain joins TRBV12-3 or TRBV12-4 to TRBJ1-5, with D perhaps TRBD1 (5 bases). The J call may be incorrect, as the DNA end agrees better with TRBJ2-3. CDR3 length: 12 amino acids. The CDR3: CASRGPGQPQYF. CDR3 DNA sequence: TGTGCCAGCAGGGGGCCAGGGCAGCCCCAGTATTTT.

The rearrangement links TRBV3-1 to TRBJ1-5; D is possibly TRBD1 (5 bases). Germline V gene lookup returns CDR1 LGHDT and CDR2 YNNKEL (reference sequence). Between the trimmed V and J ends, which lost 1 base and 5 bases, there was a span of 12 bases. This CDR3 has 15 residues. The CDR3 here is CASSQGFAGYQPQHF. The CDR3 DNA follows: TGTGCCAGCAGCCAAGGATTTGCAGGGTATCAGCCCCAGCATTTT.

As to this clonotype: The conserved phenylalanine or tryptophan is not found at the CDR3 terminus, so this likely reflects a read error. The gene calls are TRBV14 and TRBJ2-5; possibly TRBD1 or TRBD2 for D (6 bases each). This CDR3 region has 15 residues. V lost 1 base and J lost 7, with 16 bases in between. Germline V lookup: CDR1 SGHDN, CDR2 FVKESK. CDR3 sequence reads: CASSQVPGAVGTQYS. Here the CDR3 DNA reads TGTGCCAGCAGCCAAGTTCCGGGGGCCGTTGGGACCCAGTACTCC.

This clonotype was seen a few times. The J gene is TRBJ2-1, the V gene TRBV5-1; 8 bases agree with TRBD2. V shed 4 bases, J shed 3 bases, and the junction held 12 bases outside the gene matches. The V gene's germline CDR1 is SGHRS and CDR2 YFSETQ. This CDR3 has 17 residues. As DNA, the CDR3 is TGCGCCAGCAGCCCTCCTGGGCGGGGGGTCTTCTACAATGAGCAGTTCTTC. As protein: CASSPPGRGVFYNEQFF.

This clonotype was counted only a few times. The chain couples TRBV10-3 to TRBJ2-5; D gene uncertain. This CDR3 has 13 amino acids. V was clipped by 4 bases and J by 4 bases, with 10 bases between them. Per germline, CDR1 ENHRY and CDR2 SYGVKD. CDR3: CAISVEVTETQYF. The CDR3 nucleotides read TGTGCCATCAGTGTAGAGGTAACAGAGACCCAGTACTTC.

This clonotype has just a few counts. A much larger clone lies one base from this, so it may be a read error. The CDR3 does not close with the conserved phenylalanine or tryptophan, likely indicating a read error. The chain links TRBV29-1 to TRBJ1-4; D unresolved. V was cut by 7 bases and J by 0 bases, with 21 bases left in between. This CDR3 is 17 amino acids long. CDR1 is SQVTM, CDR2 ANQGSEA, per germline. In DNA form, the CDR3 reads TGCAGCGCTCTACCTCTGGGCAGGCAAACAACTAATGAAAAACTGTTTTCT. This codes for CSALPLGRQTTNEKLFS.

This chain joins TRBV7-3 and TRBJ2-3; 8 bases fit TRBD2. Looked up from germline, CDR1 is SGHTA and CDR2 is FQGTGA. There are 14 residues in the CDR3. V dropped 5 bases and J dropped 4; count of bases not matched to a gene: 5. CDR3 in amino acids: CASSVGGAADTQYF. The DNA of the CDR3 is TGTGCCAGCAGCGTCGGGGGGGCCGCAGATACGCAGTATTTT.

This chain joins TRBV20-1 and TRBJ1-1; D is perhaps TRBD1 (6 bases). Trimming left V 3 bases short and J 4 bases short, with 15 bases between. The CDR3 is made up of 14 amino acids. In germline, CDR1 is DFQATT, CDR2 SNEGSKA (reference sequence). This CDR3 is CSASGPGAGTEAFF. The CDR3 DNA follows: TGCAGTGCTAGTGGCCCGGGGGCAGGCACTGAAGCTTTCTTT.

This clonotype was seen a few times. This rearrangement joins TRBV12-5 to TRBJ2-7; D is uncertain. Germline V gene data show CDR1 as LGHNT and CDR2 as FRNRAP. This CDR3 has 14 residues. Between the trimmed V and J ends, which lost 4 bases and 2 bases, there was a span of 12 bases. The CDR3 region has the DNA TGTGCTAGTGGTTCTCTCCTCCAGCCCTACGAGCAGTACTTC. Its protein is CASGSLLQPYEQYF.

A few counts support this clonotype. This chain uses TRBV5-1 with TRBJ2-5; TRBD2 matches at 9 bases. The last part of the DNA fits TRBJ2-1 better; the J call may be wrong. Germline CDR1 and CDR2: SGHRS and YFSETQ. The CDR3 is 14 residues long. CDR3 loop: CASSWTSVDNEQFF. The CDR3 DNA sequence: TGCGCCAGCAGCTGGACTAGCGTCGATAATGAGCAGTTCTTC.